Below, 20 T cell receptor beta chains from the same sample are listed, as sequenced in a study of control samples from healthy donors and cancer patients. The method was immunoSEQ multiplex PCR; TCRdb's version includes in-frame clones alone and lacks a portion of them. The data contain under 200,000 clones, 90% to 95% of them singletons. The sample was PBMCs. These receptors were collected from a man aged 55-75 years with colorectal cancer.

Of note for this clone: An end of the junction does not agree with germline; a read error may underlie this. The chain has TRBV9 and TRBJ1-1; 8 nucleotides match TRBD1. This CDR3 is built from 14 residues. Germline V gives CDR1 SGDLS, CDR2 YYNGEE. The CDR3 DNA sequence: TGTGCCAGCAGCCCCCGACAGGGGAACGCTGAAGCTTTCTTT. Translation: CASSPRQGNAEAFF.

Here the CDR3 reads CASSINGKSEAFF. The DNA for the CDR3 is TGTGCCAGTAGTATAAACGGCAAAAGTGAAGCTTTCTTT. The V gene is TRBV19, the J gene TRBJ1-1; unclear D gene. V was cut by 2 bases and J by 7 bases, with 11 bases left in between. In germline, CDR1 is LNHDA, CDR2 SQIVND (reference sequence). CDR3 length: 13 amino acids.

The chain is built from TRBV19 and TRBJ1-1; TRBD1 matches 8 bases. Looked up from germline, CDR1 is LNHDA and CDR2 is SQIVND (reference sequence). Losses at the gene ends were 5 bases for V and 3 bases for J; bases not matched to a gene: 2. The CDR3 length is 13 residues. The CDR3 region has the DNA TGTGCCAGTAGTCTACAGGGGGACACTGAAGCTTTCTTT. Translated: CASSLQGDTEAFF.

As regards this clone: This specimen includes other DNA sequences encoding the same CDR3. The CDR3 protein is CASSYGQGNSPLHF. CDR3 nucleotide sequence: TGTGCCAGCAGTTACGGACAGGGGAATTCACCCCTCCACTTT. The V gene is TRBV6-6, the J gene TRBJ1-6, with 9 bases identical to TRBD1. This CDR3 contains 14 residues. Germline CDR1 reads MNHNY; CDR2 reads SVGAGI (reference sequence). Trimming removed 2 bases from V and 7 bases from J; junction bases left unmatched: 0.

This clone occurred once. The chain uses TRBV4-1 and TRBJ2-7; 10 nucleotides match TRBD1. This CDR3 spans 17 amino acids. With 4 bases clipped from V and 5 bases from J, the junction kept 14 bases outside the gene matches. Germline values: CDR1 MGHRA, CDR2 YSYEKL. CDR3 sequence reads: CASSRTYRTGGTNEQYF. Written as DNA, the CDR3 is TGCGCCAGCAGCCGTACATATAGGACAGGGGGAACGAACGAGCAGTACTTC.

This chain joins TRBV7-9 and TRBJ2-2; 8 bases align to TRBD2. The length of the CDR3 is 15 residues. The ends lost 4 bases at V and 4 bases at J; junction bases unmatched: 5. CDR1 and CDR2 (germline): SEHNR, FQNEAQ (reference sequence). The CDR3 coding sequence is TGTGCCAGCAGCTCCGGGGGGGGTAGCACCGGGGAGCTGTTTTTT. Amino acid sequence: CASSSGGGSTGELFF.

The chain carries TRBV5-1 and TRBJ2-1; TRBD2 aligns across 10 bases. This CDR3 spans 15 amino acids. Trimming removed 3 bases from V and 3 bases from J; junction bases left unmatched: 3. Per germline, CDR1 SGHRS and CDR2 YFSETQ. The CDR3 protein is CASSSSSGGYNEQFF. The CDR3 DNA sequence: TGCGCCAGCAGCTCATCTAGCGGGGGCTACAATGAGCAGTTCTTC.

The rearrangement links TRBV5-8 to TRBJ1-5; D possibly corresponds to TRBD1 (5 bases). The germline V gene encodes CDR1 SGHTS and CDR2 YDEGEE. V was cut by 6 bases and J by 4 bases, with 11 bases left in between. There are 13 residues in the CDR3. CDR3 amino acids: CASIGAPNQPQHF. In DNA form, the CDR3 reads TGTGCCAGCATCGGGGCTCCTAATCAGCCCCAGCATTTT.

CDR3 nucleotide sequence: TGCGCCAGCAGCTTGGAGGGTAAATACTACAATGAGCAGTTCTTC. Its translation is CASSLEGKYYNEQFF. The chain couples TRBV5-1 to TRBJ2-1, with D unresolved. Per the germline V gene, CDR1 is SGHRS and CDR2 is YFSETQ. The CDR3 consists of 15 residues. V gave up 0 bases and J gave up 3 bases, with 10 bases separating them.

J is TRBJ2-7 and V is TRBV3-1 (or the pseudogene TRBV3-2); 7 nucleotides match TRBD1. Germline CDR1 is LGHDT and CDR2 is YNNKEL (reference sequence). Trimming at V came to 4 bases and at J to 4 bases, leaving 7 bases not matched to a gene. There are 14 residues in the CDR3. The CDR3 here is CASSPGTESYEQYF. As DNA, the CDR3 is TGTGCCAGCAGCCCCGGGACAGAGAGTTACGAGCAGTACTTC.

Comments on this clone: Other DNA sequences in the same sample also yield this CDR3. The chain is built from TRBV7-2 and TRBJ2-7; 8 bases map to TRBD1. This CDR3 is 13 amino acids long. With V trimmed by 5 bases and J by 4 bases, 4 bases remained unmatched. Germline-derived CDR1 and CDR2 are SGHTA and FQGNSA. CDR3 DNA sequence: TGTGCCAGCAGCCCGGGGACAGGTTACGAGCAGTACTTC. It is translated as CASSPGTGYEQYF.

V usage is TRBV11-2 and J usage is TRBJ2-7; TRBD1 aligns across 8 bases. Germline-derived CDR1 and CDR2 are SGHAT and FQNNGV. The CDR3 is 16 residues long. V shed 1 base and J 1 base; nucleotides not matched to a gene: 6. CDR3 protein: CASSLVPGTGSYEQYF. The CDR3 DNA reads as TGTGCCAGCAGCTTAGTACCCGGGACAGGTTCCTACGAGCAGTACTTC.

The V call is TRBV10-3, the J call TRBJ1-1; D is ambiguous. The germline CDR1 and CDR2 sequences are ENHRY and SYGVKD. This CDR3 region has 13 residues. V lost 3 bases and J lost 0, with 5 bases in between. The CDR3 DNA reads TGTGCCATCAGTGAAGGCCTGAACACTGAAGCTTTCTTT. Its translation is CAISEGLNTEAFF.

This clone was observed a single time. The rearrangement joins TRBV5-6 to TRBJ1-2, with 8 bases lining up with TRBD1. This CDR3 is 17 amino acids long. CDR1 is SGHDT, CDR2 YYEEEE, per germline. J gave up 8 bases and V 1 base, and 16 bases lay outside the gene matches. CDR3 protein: CASSLFFPGQDGQGYTF. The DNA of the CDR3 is TGTGCCAGCAGCTTGTTTTTCCCGGGACAGGACGGACAGGGCTACACCTTC. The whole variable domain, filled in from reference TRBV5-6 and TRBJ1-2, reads DAGVTQSPTHLIKTRGQQVTLRCSPKSGHDTVSWYQQALGQGPQFIFQYYEEEERQRGNFPDRFSGHQFPNYSSELNVNALLLGDSALYLCASSLFFPGQDGQGYTFGSGTRLTVV.

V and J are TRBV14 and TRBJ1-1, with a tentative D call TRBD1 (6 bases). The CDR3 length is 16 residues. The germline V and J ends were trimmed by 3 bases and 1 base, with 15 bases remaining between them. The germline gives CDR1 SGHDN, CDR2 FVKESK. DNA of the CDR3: TGTGCCAGCAGCCATCCTCCGGGACACTCGAACACTGAAGCTTTCTTT. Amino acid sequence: CASSHPPGHSNTEAFF.

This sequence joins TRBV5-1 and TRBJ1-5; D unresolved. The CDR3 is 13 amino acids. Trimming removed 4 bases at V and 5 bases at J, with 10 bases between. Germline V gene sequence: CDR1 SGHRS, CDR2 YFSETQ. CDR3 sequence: CASSGDLDQPQHF. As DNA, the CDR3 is TGCGCCAGCAGCGGCGACTTGGATCAGCCCCAGCATTTT.

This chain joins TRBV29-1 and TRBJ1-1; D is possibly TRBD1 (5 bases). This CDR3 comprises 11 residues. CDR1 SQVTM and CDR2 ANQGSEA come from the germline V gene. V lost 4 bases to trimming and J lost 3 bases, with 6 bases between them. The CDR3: CSVGRDTEAFF. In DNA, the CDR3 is TGCAGCGTTGGCAGGGACACTGAAGCTTTCTTT. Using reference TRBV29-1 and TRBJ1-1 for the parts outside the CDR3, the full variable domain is SAVISQKPSRDICQRGTSLTIQCQVDSQVTMMFWYRQQPGQSLTLIATANQGSEATYESGFVIDKFPISRPNLTFSTLTVSNMSPEDSSIYLCSVGRDTEAFFGQGTRLTVV.

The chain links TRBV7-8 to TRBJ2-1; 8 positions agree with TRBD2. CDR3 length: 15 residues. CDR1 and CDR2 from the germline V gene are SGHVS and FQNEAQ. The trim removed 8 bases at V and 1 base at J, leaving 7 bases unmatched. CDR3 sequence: CASRSGGQSYNEQFF. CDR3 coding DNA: TGTGCCAGCCGTTCGGGGGGGCAGTCCTACAATGAGCAGTTCTTC. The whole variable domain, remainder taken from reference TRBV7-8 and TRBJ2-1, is GAGVSQSPRYKVAKRGQDVALRCDPISGHVSLFWYQQALGQGPEFLTYFQNEAQLDKSGLPSDRFFAERPEGSVSTLKIQRTQQEDSAVYLCASRSGGQSYNEQFFGPGTRLTVL.

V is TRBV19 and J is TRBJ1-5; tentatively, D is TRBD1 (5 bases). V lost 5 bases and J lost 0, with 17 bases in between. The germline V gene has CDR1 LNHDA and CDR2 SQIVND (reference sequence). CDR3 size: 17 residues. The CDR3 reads CASSSSPGRYSNQPQHF. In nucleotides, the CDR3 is TGTGCCAGTAGTTCGTCTCCGGGACGGTATAGCAATCAGCCCCAGCATTTT. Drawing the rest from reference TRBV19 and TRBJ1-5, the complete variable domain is DGGITQSPKYLFRKEGQNVTLSCEQNLNHDAMYWYRQDPGQGLRLIYYSQIVNDFQKGDIAEGYSVSREKKESFPLTVTSAQKNPTAFYLCASSSSPGRYSNQPQHFGDGTRLSIL.

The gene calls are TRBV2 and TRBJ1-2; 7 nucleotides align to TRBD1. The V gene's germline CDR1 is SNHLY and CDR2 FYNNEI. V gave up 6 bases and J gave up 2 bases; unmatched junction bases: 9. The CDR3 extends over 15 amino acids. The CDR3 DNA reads TGTGCCAGCAGCGGCGCCCCGGGACAGAACTATGGCTACACCTTC. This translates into CASSGAPGQNYGYTF.